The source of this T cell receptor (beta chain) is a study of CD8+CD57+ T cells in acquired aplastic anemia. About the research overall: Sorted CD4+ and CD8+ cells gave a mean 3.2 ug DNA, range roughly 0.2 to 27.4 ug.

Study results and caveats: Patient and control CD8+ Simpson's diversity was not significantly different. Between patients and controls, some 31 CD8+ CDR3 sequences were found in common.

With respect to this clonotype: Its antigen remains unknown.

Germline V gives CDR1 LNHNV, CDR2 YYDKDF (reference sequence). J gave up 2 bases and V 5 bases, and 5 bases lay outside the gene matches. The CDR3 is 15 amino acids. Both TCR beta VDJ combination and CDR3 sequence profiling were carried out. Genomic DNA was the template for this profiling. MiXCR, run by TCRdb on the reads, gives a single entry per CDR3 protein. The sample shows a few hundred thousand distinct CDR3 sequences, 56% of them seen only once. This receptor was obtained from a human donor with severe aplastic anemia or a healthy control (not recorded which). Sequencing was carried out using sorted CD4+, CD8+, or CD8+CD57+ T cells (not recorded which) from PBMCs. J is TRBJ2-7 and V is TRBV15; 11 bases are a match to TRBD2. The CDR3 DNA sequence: TGTGCCACCAGCTCAGGACTAGCGGGCGCCTACGAGCAGTACTTC. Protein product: CATSSGLAGAYEQYF. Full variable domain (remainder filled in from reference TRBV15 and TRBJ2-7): DAMVIQNPRYQVTQFGKPVTLSCSQTLNHNVMYWYQQKSSQAPKLLFHYYDKDFNNEADTPDNFQSRRPNTSFCFLDIRSPGLGDTAMYLCATSSGLAGAYEQYFGPGTRLTVT.